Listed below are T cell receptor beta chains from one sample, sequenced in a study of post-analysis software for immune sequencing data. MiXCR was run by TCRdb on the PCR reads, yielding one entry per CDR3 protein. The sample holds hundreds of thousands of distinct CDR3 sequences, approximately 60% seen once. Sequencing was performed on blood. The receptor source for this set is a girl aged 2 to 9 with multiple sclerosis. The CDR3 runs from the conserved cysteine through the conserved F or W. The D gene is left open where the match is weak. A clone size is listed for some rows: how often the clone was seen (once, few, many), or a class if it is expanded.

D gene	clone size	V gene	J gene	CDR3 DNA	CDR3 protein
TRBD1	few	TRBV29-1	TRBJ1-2	TGCAGCGTGGGACAGGAGTCGAGCTACACCTTC	CSVGQESSYTF
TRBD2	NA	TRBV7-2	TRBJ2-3	TGTGCCAGCAGCTTAGGATTAGCGGGGGGGCCGTCGGATACGCAGTATTTT	CASSLGLAGGPSDTQYF
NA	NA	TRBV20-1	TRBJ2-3	TGCAGTGCTAGAGTTGACAGCGCCACAGATACGCAGTATTTT	CSARVDSATDTQYF
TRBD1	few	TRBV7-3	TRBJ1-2	TGTGCCAGCAGCCTAACCGCGGACAGGGGCTATGGCTACACCTTC	CASSLTADRGYGYTF
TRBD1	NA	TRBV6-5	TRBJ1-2	TGTGCCAGCAGTCGGGACAGGGCCACCCTTTATGGCTACACCTTC	CASSRDRATLYGYTF
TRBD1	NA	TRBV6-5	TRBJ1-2	TGTGCCAGCAGTAAACAGGGGGCGGGAGGCTACACCTTC	CASSKQGAGGYTF
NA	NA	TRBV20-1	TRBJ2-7	TGCAGTGCCACGCGATCGGGAACCCCCTACGAGCAGTACTTC	CSATRSGTPYEQYF
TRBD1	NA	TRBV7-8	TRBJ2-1	TGTGCCAGCAGCTCGGGACAGGGTGAGTTCTTC	CASSSGQGEFF
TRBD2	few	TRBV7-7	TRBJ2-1	TGTGCTAGTAGCTTTCATGCCGGACTAGCGGCCTACAATGAGCAGTTCTTC	CASSFHAGLAAYNEQFF
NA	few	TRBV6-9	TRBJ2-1	TGTGCCAGCAGTTATCCTGACGCCTACCGCTCCTACAATGAGCAGTTCTTC	CASSYPDAYRSYNEQFF
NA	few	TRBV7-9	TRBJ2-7	TGTGCCAGCAGTCCCTGGGACATCCACTACGAGCAGTACTTC	CASSPWDIHYEQYF
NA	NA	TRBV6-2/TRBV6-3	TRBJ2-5	TGTGCCAGCACCCAAAGGGGAGGACACCAAGAGACCCAGTACTTC	CASTQRGGHQETQYF
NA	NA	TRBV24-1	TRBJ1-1	TGTGCCACCAGTGTGGGGCCCGCAGCTTTCTTT	CATSVGPAAFF
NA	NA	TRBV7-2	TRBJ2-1	TGTGCCAGCTACCGTCGTAAGGGTAGGGATGAGCAGTTCTTC	CASYRRKGRDEQFF
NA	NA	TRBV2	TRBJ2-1	TGTGCCAGCAGGGCCCGCACTCAAGGATACAATGAGCAGTTCTTC	CASRARTQGYNEQFF
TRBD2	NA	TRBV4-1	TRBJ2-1	TGCGCCAGCAGCGGGAGGGCCGTATACAATGAGCAGTTCTTC	CASSGRAVYNEQFF
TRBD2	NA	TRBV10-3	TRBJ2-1	TGTGCCATCCAAAGCGGGGAGACCCAGTTCTTC	CAIQSGETQFF
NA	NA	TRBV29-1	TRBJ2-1	TGCAGCGGGGGGCTAGCGAGAAGTTACAATGAGCAGTTCTTC	CSGGLARSYNEQFF
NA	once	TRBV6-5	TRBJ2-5	TGTGCCAGCAGTTACCTCGGGGTAACGGGCCCAAATGAGCAGTACTTC	CASSYLGVTGPNEQYF
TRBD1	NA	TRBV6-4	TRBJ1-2	TGTGCCAGCAGTGACCGGACAGGTGCGAACTATGGCTACACCTTC	CASSDRTGANYGYTF
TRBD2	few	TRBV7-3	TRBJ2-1	TGTGCCAGCAGCTTAAGGGCTAGCGGGAGTAATGAGCAGTTCTTC	CASSLRASGSNEQFF
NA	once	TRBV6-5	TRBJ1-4	TGTGCCAGCAGTTACTCGATACCCCAGCAGGGTGGTGTAAAACTGTTTTTT	CASSYSIPQQGGVKLFF
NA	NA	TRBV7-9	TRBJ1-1	TGTGCCAGCAGCTTAGTGGGTCTCGGGGATCACACTGAAGCTTTCTTT	CASSLVGLGDHTEAFF
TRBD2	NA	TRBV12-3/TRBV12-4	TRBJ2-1	TGTGCCAGCACCAGCGGGAGTCCGTGGGATGAGCAGTTCTTC	CASTSGSPWDEQFF
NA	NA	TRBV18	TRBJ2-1	TGTGCCAGCTCACGTACCTCGGGTGAGGAGCAGTTCTTC	CASSRTSGEEQFF
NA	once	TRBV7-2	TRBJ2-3	TGTGCCAGCAGCCTTCAGATGGGGTACACAGATACGCAGTATTTT	CASSLQMGYTDTQYF
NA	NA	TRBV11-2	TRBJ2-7	TGTGCCATCAAATCGGACACCACCTACGAGCAGTACTTC	CAIKSDTTYEQYF
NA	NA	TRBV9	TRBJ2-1	TGTGCCAGCAGCGTAGGTTTAGGCGCCCCCTACAATGAGCAGTTCTTC	CASSVGLGAPYNEQFF
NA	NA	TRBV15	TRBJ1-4	TGTGCCACCAGCAACGACAGGCTCGGGTTTGATGAAAAACTGTTTTTT	CATSNDRLGFDEKLFF
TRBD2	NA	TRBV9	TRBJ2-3	TGTGCCAGCAGCGTAGAACTAGCGGGAGTCCTGGGCACAGATACGCAGTATTTT	CASSVELAGVLGTDTQYF
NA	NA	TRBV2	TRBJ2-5	TGTGCCAGCAGTGAGTCTAAAGAGACCCAGTACTTC	CASSESKETQYF
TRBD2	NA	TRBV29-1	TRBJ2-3	TGCAGCGTGGCAGCGGGGGGGAGCACAGATACGCAGTATTTT	CSVAAGGSTDTQYF